Each of the 20 T cell receptor beta chains below was sequenced from the same sample in a study of shared clonotypes between healthy human individuals. The naive CD8 fraction comprised CD45RO-negative cells positively selected for CCR7 and excluded terminally differentiated effector memory CD45RA+ cells. Sequencing was performed with immunoSEQ multiplex PCR; in TCRdb, only in-frame clones are kept and a portion is missing. The table lists about 1,900,000 clones, about 94% of them singletons. The sequenced material came from naive CD8+ T cells sorted from blood. Receptors originate from a young man in good health.

The V and J genes are TRBV7-3 and TRBJ2-5; 8 positions agree with TRBD1. The germline V gene has CDR1 SGHTA and CDR2 FQGTGA. The CDR3 loop spans 11 amino acids. V dropped 2 bases and J dropped 13; count of bases not matched to a gene: 3. CDR3 DNA: TGTGCCAGCAGCTTAGGACAGGGTAGGTACTTC. Its translation is CASSLGQGRYF.

The V gene is TRBV5-6, the J gene TRBJ2-1, with TRBD2 matching 9 bases. This CDR3 is 15 amino acids long. The junction had 6 bases not matched to a gene; V was cut back by 0 bases and J by 8 bases. The germline gives CDR1 SGHDT, CDR2 YYEEEE. As DNA, the CDR3 is TGTGCCAGCAGCTTGGCGGCGGGAGGGATCGATGAGCAGTTCTTC. This translates into CASSLAAGGIDEQFF.

The gene calls are TRBV7-2 and TRBJ2-1, with D tentatively TRBD1 or TRBD2 (5 bases each). The CDR3 loop spans 16 amino acids. The germline V and J ends were trimmed by 2 bases and 5 bases, with 16 bases remaining between them. The germline V gene encodes CDR1 SGHTA and CDR2 FQGNSA. The CDR3 DNA is TGTGCCAGCAGCTTATTTATCGACGGGGCCCACAATGAGCAGTTCTTC. Encoded protein: CASSLFIDGAHNEQFF.

The gene calls are TRBV2 and TRBJ2-7; D not certain. Germline-derived CDR1 and CDR2 are SNHLY and FYNNEI. The CDR3 covers 15 residues. Trimming took off 4 bases at V and 0 bases at J, with 13 bases between the two ends. CDR3 residues: CASSGVYTSSYEQYF. The CDR3, as DNA: TGTGCCAGCAGTGGAGTGTACACCAGCTCCTACGAGCAGTACTTC.

This clone was detected once. This rearrangement joins TRBV30 to TRBJ1-2; D call uncertain. The germline V gene has CDR1 GTSNPN and CDR2 SVGIG (reference sequence). This CDR3 region has 13 residues. Trimming took 7 bases from V and 3 from J, leaving 15 bases between them. Here the CDR3 reads CASRTLTDYGYTF. The CDR3, as DNA: TGTGCCTCACGGACGTTAACCGACTATGGCTACACCTTC.

This chain uses TRBV4-1 with TRBJ1-5; D unclear. V shed 2 bases and J shed 1 base, with 3 bases lying between them. Germline V gives CDR1 MGHRA, CDR2 YSYEKL. The CDR3 extends over 13 amino acids. CDR3 DNA: TGCGCCAGCAGCCAACCGAGCAATCAGCCCCAGCATTTT. This translates into CASSQPSNQPQHF.

The genes are TRBV7-2 and TRBJ2-5; D remains ambiguous. Germline V gene lookup returns CDR1 SGHTA and CDR2 FQGNSA. This CDR3 spans 16 amino acids. The ends were cut back, 1 base at V and 2 bases at J, with 14 bases in the middle. CDR3 sequence: CASSLEGPLLQETQYF. In DNA, the CDR3 is TGTGCCAGCAGCTTAGAAGGGCCCCTCTTACAAGAGACCCAGTACTTC.

V and J are TRBV25-1 and TRBJ1-2; maybe TRBD1 (5 bases). CDR3 length: 14 residues. Germline CDR1 is MGHDK and CDR2 is SYGVNS. The V end was cut by 2 bases, the J end by 4 bases, with 11 bases between. CDR3 sequence reads: CASSEDGGIYGYTF. DNA for the CDR3: TGTGCCAGCAGTGAAGATGGGGGGATCTATGGCTACACCTTC.

The chain has TRBV7-6 and TRBJ2-1, with 12 bases matching TRBD1. Germline V gives CDR1 SGHVS, CDR2 FNYEAQ. The CDR3 runs to 16 residues. Trimming removed 5 bases from V and 9 bases from J; junction bases left unmatched: 11. This chain's CDR3 is CASSPGTGGAKSEQFF. The CDR3 nucleotides read TGTGCCAGCAGCCCGGGGACAGGGGGCGCAAAGAGTGAGCAGTTCTTC.

The rearrangement links TRBV7-8 to TRBJ1-4; D not resolved. The CDR3 runs to 14 residues. The V end lost 7 bases, the J end lost 0 bases, and 9 bases lay between the germline ends. Germline V gives CDR1 SGHVS, CDR2 FQNEAQ. CDR3 sequence reads: CASTYQATNEKLFF. The CDR3 DNA reads as TGTGCCAGCACCTACCAGGCAACTAATGAAAAACTGTTTTTT.

V usage is TRBV9 and J usage is TRBJ2-6, with D unclear. CDR1 is SGDLS and CDR2 is YYNGEE in the germline V gene. V shed 0 bases and J shed 4 bases, with 23 bases lying between them. The CDR3 is 20 residues long. In DNA, the CDR3 is TGTGCCAGCAGCGTAGCTATGGAACATCCGTCCGCGTTCGGGGCCAACGTCCTGACTTTC. Amino acids: CASSVAMEHPSAFGANVLTF.

The chain joins TRBV6-5 to TRBJ2-3; perhaps TRBD2 as D (5 bases). With 8 bases removed from V and 5 bases from J, the gap between germline ends came to 17 bases. The CDR3 is 14 residues long. Germline loops: CDR1 MNHEY, CDR2 SVGAGI. DNA of the CDR3: TGTGCCAGCGCCACGGGGAACCCCGGAGATACGCAGTATTTT. This encodes CASATGNPGDTQYF.

The chain combines TRBV5-5 with TRBJ2-2; 7 bases match TRBD1. CDR1 is SGHKS, CDR2 YYEKEE, per germline (reference sequence). The CDR3 consists of 17 residues. V was clipped by 0 bases and J by 7 bases; unmatched bases: 12. CDR3 coding DNA: TGTGCCAGCAGCTTGGACGGCACAGGGGTTGGTGGCGGGGAGCTGTTTTTT. Encoded protein: CASSLDGTGVGGGELFF.

In its sample, this clone was seen once. The V call is TRBV11-2, the J call TRBJ2-7, with 10 bases identical to TRBD2. This CDR3 comprises 15 residues. Trimming removed 5 bases from V and 3 bases from J; junction bases left unmatched: 7. Germline V CDR1 and CDR2: SGHAT, FQNNGV. The CDR3 loop reads CASSPPSGGFYEQYF. The CDR3 nucleotides are TGTGCCAGCAGCCCGCCTAGCGGGGGTTTCTACGAGCAGTACTTC.

This chain joins TRBV30 and TRBJ2-2, with 8 bases matching TRBD2. With V trimmed by 0 bases and J by 4 bases, 4 bases remained unmatched. Germline CDR1 reads GTSNPN; CDR2 reads SVGIG (reference sequence). This CDR3 has 15 residues. The CDR3 here is CAWSVREGRTGELFF. CDR3 sequence (DNA): TGTGCCTGGAGTGTACGGGAGGGCCGCACCGGGGAGCTGTTTTTT. Complete variable domain (other parts from reference TRBV30 and TRBJ2-2): SQTIHQWPATLVQPVGSPLSLECTVEGTSNPNLYWYRQAAGRGLQLLFYSVGIGQISSEVPQNLSASRPQDRQFILSSKKLLLSDSGFYLCAWSVREGRTGELFFGEGSRLTVL.

The V and J genes are TRBV5-6 and TRBJ2-7, with a weak D call TRBD1 (5 bases). The CDR3 contains 16 residues. The germline CDR1 and CDR2 sequences are SGHDT and YYEEEE. Trimming pared 0 bases from V and 3 bases from J, leaving 16 bases between. CDR3: CASSLALAGLIYEQYF. As DNA, the CDR3 is TGTGCCAGCAGCTTGGCTTTGGCAGGGCTAATCTACGAGCAGTACTTC.

Of note for this clone: Other DNA sequences of this sample code for an identical CDR3. This rearrangement joins TRBV19 to TRBJ2-4, with 7 bases matching TRBD1. CDR1 and CDR2 (germline): LNHDA, SQIVND (reference sequence). Trimming at V came to 0 bases and at J to 8 bases, leaving 4 bases not matched to a gene. The CDR3 is 14 residues long. The CDR3 spells CASSIDVQGDIQYF. CDR3 nucleotides: TGTGCCAGTAGTATAGATGTCCAGGGGGACATTCAGTACTTC.

This chain joins TRBV27 and TRBJ2-7; 8 bases are shared with TRBD2. The CDR3 loop spans 15 amino acids. J lost 3 bases, V lost 5 bases, and 9 bases had no gene match. Germline lookup yields CDR1 MNHEY and CDR2 SMNVEV (reference sequence). CDR3 sequence reads: CASSLTAGGNYEQYF. CDR3 DNA: TGTGCCAGCAGTCTAACCGCGGGGGGTAACTACGAGCAGTACTTC.

This clone appeared once. This rearrangement joins TRBV30 to TRBJ2-1, with D perhaps given as TRBD1 or TRBD2 (6 bases each). Germline V gives CDR1 GTSNPN, CDR2 SVGIG (reference sequence). The V and J ends lost 5 bases and 0 bases respectively, with 17 bases between them. This CDR3 spans 16 amino acids. The CDR3 sequence: CAWDPGEGGSYNEQFF. In nucleotides, the CDR3 is TGTGCCTGGGACCCCGGTGAGGGGGGCTCCTACAATGAGCAGTTCTTC.

This clone was seen a few times. Other nucleotide sequences from this sample produce the same CDR3. CDR3 bases: TGTGCCAGCAGCACGGGCGGCTATGGCTACACCTTC. Its protein product is CASSTGGYGYTF. The V call is TRBV27, the J call TRBJ1-2; D not certain. CDR1 MNHEY and CDR2 SMNVEV come from the germline V gene (reference sequence). The ends were cut back, 6 bases at V and 4 bases at J, with 9 bases in the middle. The CDR3 has 12 amino acids.